This T cell receptor beta chain derives from a study of response to subunit inactivated influenza vaccine. Study observations and caveats: Authors suggested few new T cells are recruited by each seasonal influenza vaccination.

Turning to this clonotype: Its antigen is not identified.

TCRdb reprocessed the RT-PCR reads via MiXCR and lists one record per CDR3 protein. The sample carries roughly 700,000 distinct CDR3 sequences, approximately 14% recorded once. The clonotype originates from a man over 45 who received an inactivated influenza vaccine. This specimen consisted of PBMCs from blood, obtained 12 days after vaccination.

The CDR3 reads CASSPGLALQETQYF. Here the CDR3 DNA reads TGTGCCAGCAGCCCCGGACTAGCGCTCCAAGAGACCCAGTACTTC. This rearrangement joins TRBV7-2 to TRBJ2-5, with 9 bases aligning to TRBD2. Looked up from germline, CDR1 is SGHTA and CDR2 is FQGNSA. The V gene end was trimmed by 5 bases and the J gene end by 1 base; junction bases not matched to a gene: 5. The CDR3 has 15 amino acids.